This TCR beta chain was found in a study of CD8 T cells in Susac syndrome. V lost 4 bases to trimming and J lost 3 bases; unmatched junction nucleotides: 5. The CDR3 covers 13 residues. Germline V gene lookup returns CDR1 DFQATT and CDR2 SNEGSKA (reference sequence). With random hexamers, roughly 0.45 to 1 ug RNA was reverse transcribed. TCRdb passed the immunoSEQ multiplex PCR reads through MiXCR, listing each CDR3 protein once. The repertoire has approximately 180,000 distinct CDR3 sequences, 90% to 95% of them found once; the top ten carry around 0.09%. The source is a human donor with multiple sclerosis. V is TRBV20-1 and J is TRBJ2-7; 8 nucleotides line up with TRBD2. The sample comprised CD4+ T cells from PBMCs. As DNA, the CDR3 is TGCAGTGCTACTTCGGGACTAGGCTACGAGCAGTACTTC. The encoded protein is CSATSGLGYEQYF.